These 21 T cell receptor beta chains came from one sample sequenced in a study of blood T cell repertoires in COVID-19. Method: immunoSEQ multiplex PCR; TCRdb's copy keeps in-frame clones and lacks some. The sample yields some 170,000 clones, about 90% seen once. Sequencing input: PBMCs or T cells enriched from blood (not recorded which). Every receptor here comes from a human donor with acute COVID-19. The donor label of this sample is uncertain.

The gene calls are TRBV27 and TRBJ2-1; TRBD2 aligns across 9 bases. In germline, CDR1 is MNHEY, CDR2 SMNVEV (reference sequence). The CDR3 contains 15 residues. V shed 8 bases and J 7 bases; nucleotides not matched to a gene: 12. The CDR3 reads CASRVRGGKANEQFF. The DNA of the CDR3 is TGTGCCAGCCGGGTGCGGGGGGGCAAGGCGAATGAGCAGTTCTTC.

This chain joins TRBV5-1 and TRBJ2-7, with 9 bases identical to TRBD1. V shed 7 bases, J shed 5 bases, and the junction held 13 bases outside the gene matches. This CDR3 comprises 15 residues. The germline gives CDR1 SGHRS, CDR2 YFSETQ. The CDR3 bases are TGCGCCAGCGGCCCTTCCGGGACAGGGACCCACGAGCAGTACTTC. It yields the protein CASGPSGTGTHEQYF.

The chain uses TRBV7-8 and TRBJ1-3, with unresolved D. V shed 2 bases and J shed 3 bases, with 2 bases lying between them. The length of the CDR3 is 12 residues. Germline CDR1 and CDR2: SGHVS and FQNEAQ. This CDR3 is CASSLLGNTIYF. The CDR3, as DNA: TGTGCCAGCAGCTTACTTGGAAACACCATATATTTT.

This rearrangement joins TRBV9 to TRBJ1-3; D might be TRBD1 (5 bases). This CDR3 is built from 17 residues. Trimming pared 3 bases from V and 0 bases from J, leaving 16 bases between. Looked up from germline, CDR1 is SGDLS and CDR2 is YYNGEE. This chain's CDR3 is CASSAEDSFVSGNTIYF. CDR3 nucleotides: TGTGCCAGCAGCGCAGAAGACAGTTTTGTCTCTGGAAACACCATATATTTT.

The J gene is TRBJ1-1, the V gene TRBV9; 8 bases fit TRBD1. V dropped 3 bases and J dropped 4; count of bases not matched to a gene: 2. The CDR3 contains 13 residues. Germline V gene lookup returns CDR1 SGDLS and CDR2 YYNGEE. This chain's CDR3 is CASSAGGRTEAFF. CDR3 DNA sequence: TGTGCCAGCAGCGCAGGGGGCCGCACTGAAGCTTTCTTT.

The rearrangement uses TRBV4-2 and TRBJ2-1; 8 bases agree with TRBD2. From germline, CDR1 is LGHNA and CDR2 YNFKEQ. J gave up 6 bases and V 1 base, and 2 bases lay outside the gene matches. There are 14 residues in the CDR3. CDR3 amino acids: CASSQVLAGNEQFF. CDR3 coding DNA: TGTGCCAGCAGCCAAGTCCTAGCGGGCAATGAGCAGTTCTTC.

The CDR3 sequence is CASSLAGTGAKNIQYF. The DNA of the CDR3 is TGTGCCAGCTCACTGGCCGGGACAGGGGCCAAAAACATTCAGTACTTC. The chain uses TRBV18 and TRBJ2-4, with TRBD1 matching 9 bases. The CDR3 is 16 residues long. Germline CDR1 is KGHSH and CDR2 is LQKENI. V gave up 4 bases and J gave up 1 base; unmatched junction bases: 5.

V usage is TRBV2 and J usage is TRBJ2-5; 9 bases align to TRBD1. CDR3 size: 16 residues. V trimming: 5 bases; J trimming: 2 bases; junction bases outside the gene matches: 9. CDR1 and CDR2 from the germline V gene are SNHLY and FYNNEI. The CDR3 reads CASSPGQGTYQETQYF. CDR3 coding DNA: TGTGCCAGCAGTCCTGGACAGGGGACATATCAAGAGACCCAGTACTTC. Filled out from reference TRBV2 and TRBJ2-5, the complete variable domain reads EPEVTQTPSHQVTQMGQEVILRCVPISNHLYFYWYRQILGQKVEFLVSFYNNEISEKSEIFDDQFSVERPDGSNFTLKIRSTKLEDSAMYFCASSPGQGTYQETQYFGPGTRLLVL.

The rearrangement links TRBV7-6 to TRBJ2-2; D gene ambiguous. There are 17 residues in the CDR3. V was cut by 4 bases and J by 2 bases, with 17 bases left in between. Germline CDR1 SGHVS, CDR2 FNYEAQ. The CDR3 bases are TGTGCCAGCAGCTCACGAGGCACGCAAGCCAACACCGGGGAGCTGTTTTTT. Amino acid sequence: CASSSRGTQANTGELFF.

The gene calls are TRBV2 and TRBJ1-3; 10 bases match TRBD1. V shed 6 bases and J 5 bases; nucleotides not matched to a gene: 7. Germline-derived CDR1 and CDR2 are SNHLY and FYNNEI. The CDR3 is 15 amino acids. CDR3 bases: TGTGCCAGCAGGCGACAGGGGGCAGTAAGAAACACCATATATTTT. It yields the protein CASRRQGAVRNTIYF.

The V and J genes are TRBV24-1 and TRBJ1-1; tentatively, D is TRBD1 (6 bases). Germline-derived CDR1 and CDR2 are KGHDR and SFDVKD. This CDR3 contains 15 residues. Trimming took 4 bases from V and 1 from J, leaving 12 bases between them. CDR3 region: CATSDPRDKNTEAFF. The CDR3 DNA follows: TGTGCCACCAGTGACCCACGGGACAAGAACACTGAAGCTTTCTTT.

The chain couples TRBV21-1 to TRBJ1-1. TRBV21-1 counts as a pseudogene. CDR3 size: 15 residues. DNA for the CDR3: TGTGCCAGCAGCAAACAAGAGGGGGAGGGCACTGAAGCTTTCTTT. It codes for CASSKQEGEGTEAFF.

V is TRBV4-2 and J is TRBJ2-5; TRBD2 agrees at 9 bases. This CDR3 is 19 amino acids long. The germline gives CDR1 LGHNA, CDR2 YNFKEQ. V gave up 0 bases and J gave up 1 base; unmatched junction bases: 12. CDR3 sequence: CASSQEWGLAATIQETQYF. The CDR3 DNA reads as TGTGCCAGCAGCCAAGAATGGGGACTAGCTGCGACCATCCAAGAGACCCAGTACTTC.

The chain links TRBV7-9 to TRBJ2-5, with TRBD1 matching 9 bases. The CDR3 sequence is 16 residues long. Per germline, CDR1 SEHNR and CDR2 FQNEAQ (reference sequence). J gave up 0 bases and V 6 bases, and 8 bases lay outside the gene matches. Written as DNA, the CDR3 is TGTGCCAGCAGTTCAAGCGGACAGGGGTACCAAGAGACCCAGTACTTC. Amino acids: CASSSSGQGYQETQYF.

This sequence joins TRBV2 and TRBJ1-3, with D possibly TRBD1 on 5 matching bases. CDR1 is SNHLY, CDR2 FYNNEI, per germline. The ends were cut back, 2 bases at V and 8 bases at J, with 7 bases in the middle. This CDR3 contains 12 residues. CDR3 bases: TGTGCCAGCAGTGAACAAGGGGACACCATATATTTT. Translated: CASSEQGDTIYF.

The genes are TRBV12-5 and TRBJ2-7; D possibly matches TRBD1 or TRBD2 (9 bases each). The CDR3 is made up of 22 amino acids. V was clipped by 4 bases and J by 5 bases, with 39 bases between them. The V gene's germline CDR1 is LGHNT and CDR2 FRNRAP. CDR3: CASGYRRTGTGIRAGGWNEQYF. The CDR3 DNA reads TGTGCTAGTGGTTACCGTCGAACCGGGACAGGGATACGAGCGGGGGGATGGAACGAGCAGTACTTC.

The chain is built from TRBV7-9 and TRBJ2-7, with D perhaps matching TRBD1 (7 bases). The CDR3 covers 14 residues. V dropped 5 bases and J dropped 4 bases, with 15 bases sitting between them. Germline CDR1 is SEHNR and CDR2 is FQNEAQ (reference sequence). CDR3 sequence (DNA): TGTGCCAGCAGCCGAGGACAGGAGGGTTACGAGCAGTACTTC. This gives the protein CASSRGQEGYEQYF.

This chain links TRBV7-8 with TRBJ2-5; 9 nucleotides line up with TRBD2. Per germline, CDR1 SGHVS and CDR2 FQNEAQ. The CDR3 totals 17 residues. V lost 5 bases to trimming and J lost 1 base; unmatched junction nucleotides: 11. This CDR3 is CASSTRYPSGAQETQYF. CDR3 nucleotide sequence: TGTGCCAGCAGCACGCGGTACCCTAGCGGGGCCCAAGAGACCCAGTACTTC.

The rearrangement joins TRBV7-6 to TRBJ2-1, with 11 bases identical to TRBD2. This CDR3 contains 17 residues. Germline CDR1 reads SGHVS; CDR2 reads FNYEAQ. V lost 8 bases to trimming and J lost 2 bases; unmatched junction nucleotides: 11. The CDR3 DNA reads as TGTGCCAGCTTGGGTTCTAGCGGGGGGACCACCTACAATGAGCAGTTCTTC. This encodes CASLGSSGGTTYNEQFF.

This chain uses TRBV19 with TRBJ1-1; 7 bases fit TRBD1. CDR3 length equals 10 residues. Germline V gene data show CDR1 as LNHDA and CDR2 as SQIVND (reference sequence). Trimming took 10 bases from V and 12 from J; bases not matched to a gene: 8. The CDR3 loop is CATLQGTSFF. CDR3 bases: TGTGCCACGCTACAGGGGACGTCTTTCTTT.

J is TRBJ2-3 and V is TRBV18; 7 nucleotides align to TRBD1. Germline values: CDR1 KGHSH, CDR2 LQKENI. Trimming cost V 6 bases and J 0 bases; bases outside gene matches: 15. The CDR3 consists of 18 residues. CDR3 protein: CASSRDRPLSLSTDTQYF. CDR3 nucleotide sequence: TGTGCCAGCTCTCGGGACAGACCCCTGAGTTTGAGCACAGATACGCAGTATTTT. Full variable domain (missing parts from reference TRBV18 and TRBJ2-3): NAGVMQNPRHLVRRRGQEARLRCSPMKGHSHVYWYRQLPEEGLKFMVYLQKENIIDESGMPKERFSAEFPKEGPSILRIQQVVRGDSAAYFCASSRDRPLSLSTDTQYFGPGTRLTVL.